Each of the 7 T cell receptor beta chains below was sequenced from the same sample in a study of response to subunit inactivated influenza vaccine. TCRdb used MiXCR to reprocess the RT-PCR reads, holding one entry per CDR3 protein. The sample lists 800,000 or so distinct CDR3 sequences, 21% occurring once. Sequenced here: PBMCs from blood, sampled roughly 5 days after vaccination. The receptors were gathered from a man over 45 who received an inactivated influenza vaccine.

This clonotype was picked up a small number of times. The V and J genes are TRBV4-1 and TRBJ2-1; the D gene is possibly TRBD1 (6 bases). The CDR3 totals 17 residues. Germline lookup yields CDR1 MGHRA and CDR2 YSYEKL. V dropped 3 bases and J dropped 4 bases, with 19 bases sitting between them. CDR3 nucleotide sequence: TGCGCCAGCAGCCAGGGACCCTCCGGACAGCAATACAATGAGCAGTTCTTC. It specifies CASSQGPSGQQYNEQFF.

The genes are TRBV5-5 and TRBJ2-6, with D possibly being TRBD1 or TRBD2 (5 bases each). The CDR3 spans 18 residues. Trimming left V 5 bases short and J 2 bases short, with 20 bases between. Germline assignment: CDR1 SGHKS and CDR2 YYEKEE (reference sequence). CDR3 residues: CASRDPGRRLPGANVLTF. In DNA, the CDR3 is TGTGCCAGCAGGGACCCGGGACGGCGGCTCCCTGGGGCCAACGTCCTGACTTTC.

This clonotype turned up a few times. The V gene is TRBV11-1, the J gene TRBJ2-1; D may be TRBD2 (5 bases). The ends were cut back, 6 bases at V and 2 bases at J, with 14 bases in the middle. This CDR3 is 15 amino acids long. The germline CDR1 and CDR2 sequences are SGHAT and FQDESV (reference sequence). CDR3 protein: CASRGGSSAYNEQFF. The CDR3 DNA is TGTGCCAGCAGGGGTGGGAGTAGCGCCTACAATGAGCAGTTCTTC. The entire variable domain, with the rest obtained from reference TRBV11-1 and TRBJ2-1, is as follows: EAEVAQSPRYKITEKSQAVAFWCDPISGHATLYWYRQILGQGPELLVQFQDESVVDDSQLPKDRFSAERLKGVDSTLKIQPAELGDSAMYLCASRGGSSAYNEQFFGPGTRLTVL.

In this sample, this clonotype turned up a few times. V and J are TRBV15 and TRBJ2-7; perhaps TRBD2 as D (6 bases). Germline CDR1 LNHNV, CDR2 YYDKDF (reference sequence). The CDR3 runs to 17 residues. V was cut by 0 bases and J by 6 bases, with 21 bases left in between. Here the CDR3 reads CATSRDSVAGLSIEQYF. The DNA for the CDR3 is TGTGCCACCAGCAGAGATTCTGTGGCGGGACTCTCGATCGAGCAGTACTTC.

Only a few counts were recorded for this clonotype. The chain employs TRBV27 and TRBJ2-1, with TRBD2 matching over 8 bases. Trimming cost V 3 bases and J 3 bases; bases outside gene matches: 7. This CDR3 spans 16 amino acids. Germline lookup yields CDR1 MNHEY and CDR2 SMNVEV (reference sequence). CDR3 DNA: TGTGCCAGCAGTTTGAGCGGGAGTCTGTACTACAATGAGCAGTTCTTC. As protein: CASSLSGSLYYNEQFF.

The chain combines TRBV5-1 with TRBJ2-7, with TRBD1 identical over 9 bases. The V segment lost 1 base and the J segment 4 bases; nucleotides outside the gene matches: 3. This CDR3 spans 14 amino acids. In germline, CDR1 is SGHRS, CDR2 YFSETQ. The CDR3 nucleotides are TGCGCCAGCAGCTTGACAGGGGGCATGTACGAGCAGTACTTC. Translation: CASSLTGGMYEQYF.

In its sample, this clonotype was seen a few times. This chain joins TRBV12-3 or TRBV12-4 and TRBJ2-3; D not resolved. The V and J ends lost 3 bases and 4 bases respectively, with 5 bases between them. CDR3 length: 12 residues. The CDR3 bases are TGTGCCAGCAGTTTTCACGCAGATACGCAGTATTTT. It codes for CASSFHADTQYF.